The 5 T cell receptor beta chains reported below all come from one sample, sequenced in a study of T cells in localized non-small cell lung cancer. Repertoires were generated with immunoSEQ multiplex PCR, while TCRdb's copy carries only in-frame clones and drops some. The sample consists of some 38,000 clones, about 92% of them appearing once. The source was peripheral blood, collected before any cancer treatment. These receptor sequences come from a female donor over 55 with stage I lung adenocarcinoma.

This rearrangement joins TRBV9 to TRBJ1-1, with D perhaps matching TRBD1 (6 bases). Germline lookup yields CDR1 SGDLS and CDR2 YYNGEE. The CDR3 runs to 17 residues. V shed 3 bases and J shed 4 bases, with 22 bases lying between them. Here the CDR3 reads CASSAGWVTGKGTEAFF. As DNA, the CDR3 is TGTGCCAGCAGCGCAGGTTGGGTTACAGGGAAAGGCACTGAAGCTTTCTTT.

The rearrangement joins TRBV10-3 to TRBJ2-7, with TRBD1 identical over 8 bases. This CDR3 has 14 amino acids. The ends lost 2 bases at V and 2 bases at J; junction bases unmatched: 2. Germline V CDR1 and CDR2: ENHRY, SYGVKD. This CDR3 reads CAISEGTGPYEQYV. CDR3 nucleotides: TGTGCCATCAGTGAGGGGACAGGACCCTACGAGCAGTACGTC.

The chain is built from TRBV5-1 and TRBJ2-7, with 11 bases that match TRBD1. CDR1 SGHRS and CDR2 YFSETQ come from the germline V gene. The V segment lost 3 bases and the J segment 4 bases; nucleotides outside the gene matches: 3. CDR3 length equals 14 residues. CDR3 protein: CASSSGTGGYEQYF. The CDR3 coding sequence is TGCGCCAGCAGCTCCGGGACAGGGGGGTACGAGCAGTACTTC.

The CDR3 here is CASSLFPQPQHF. Written as DNA, the CDR3 is TGTGCCAGCAGCTTATTCCCCCAGCCCCAGCATTTT. The rearrangement joins TRBV7-2 to TRBJ1-5; the D is unclear. There are 12 residues in the CDR3. Between the trimmed V and J ends, which lost 2 bases and 7 bases, there was a span of 6 bases. Germline CDR1 SGHTA, CDR2 FQGNSA.

The rearrangement joins TRBV4-2 to TRBJ2-2; D is possibly TRBD1 (6 bases). CDR1 is LGHNA, CDR2 YNFKEQ, per germline. Trimming removed 0 bases from V and 3 bases from J, with 11 bases in between. The CDR3 has 16 residues. The CDR3 DNA reads TGTGCCAGCAGCCAAGATATCGCAGGGGACACCGGGGAGCTGTTTTTT. It translates to CASSQDIAGDTGELFF.